This T cell receptor beta chain was sequenced in a study of CD8 T cells in Susac syndrome. General study results and limits: When the CD4+ T cell repertoires of patients with Susac syndrome were examined, they did not show any clonal expansion.

The RNA input was roughly 0.45 to 1 ug, and it was reverse transcribed with random hexamers. TCRdb itself ran the immunoSEQ multiplex PCR reads through MiXCR, one entry per CDR3 protein. The sample includes about 180,000 distinct CDR3 sequences, roughly 94% of them seen just once. Worth noting for this clonotype: Antigen: not known.

CDR1 and CDR2 (germline): MDHEN, SYDVKM. The ends lost 6 bases at V and 3 bases at J; junction bases unmatched: 6. This CDR3 region has 16 residues. The chain has TRBV28 and TRBJ2-5; TRBD2 agrees at 14 bases. The clonotype comes from a human donor with Susac syndrome. Material for sequencing was CD4+ T cells from PBMCs. The CDR3: CASRMGGLAGEETQYF. DNA for the CDR3: TGTGCCAGCAGAATGGGGGGACTAGCGGGAGAAGAGACCCAGTACTTC.